This T cell receptor beta chain was identified in a study of cytomegalovirus exposure and HLA in healthy donors. On the study more broadly: Researchers found that 81% of just under 400 genotyped donors fell within the Caucasian-associated ancestry cluster.

The ends lost 3 bases at V and 7 bases at J; junction bases unmatched: 6. CDR1 and CDR2 (germline): MNHEY, SVGAGI. The CDR3 is 15 amino acids. This clone was counted once. Its antigen is not known. Study results and limitations: Highest at DRB1 and lowest at HLA-C, TCR association rates differed among HLA loci in a later analysis.

13 Jbeta primers and 60 Vbeta primers were used for the PCR. Study processing details: A later analysis tallied roughly 77 million unique TCR beta chains, around 10 million of them shared. Only in-frame clones appear in the TCRdb table, and some are missing; sequencing was by immunoSEQ multiplex PCR. V and J calls and clone size follow that table, whereas D and trimming were derived from the DNA. The sample holds 110,000 to 150,000 clones; over 65% are singletons and the top ten take 4.3%. The sample consisted of PBMCs. The V gene is TRBV6-5, the J gene TRBJ2-2; 9 bases are shared with TRBD1. This sequence originates from a man in his late teens or twenties in good health and CMV-seropositive. Here the CDR3 DNA reads TGTGCCAGCAGTTATCGACAGGGGGACGTCGGGGAGCTGTTTTTT. Protein product: CASSYRQGDVGELFF.